These T cell receptor beta chains were read from a single sample in a study of long-term antiretroviral therapy in people with HIV. The repertoire was sequenced with immunoSEQ multiplex PCR; TCRdb's copy has only in-frame clones and lacks some. The repertoire holds about 16,000 clones, with around 88% as singletons. The material sequenced was unsorted PBMCs, taken more than 2.2 years before starting antiretroviral therapy. These receptors originate from a woman in her twenties or thirties with HIV. The CDR3 runs from the conserved cysteine through the conserved F or W. D genes are given only for firm matches.

>TRBV7-9|TRBD2|TRBJ2-3
CASSPGAGESTDTQYF
TGTGCCAGCAGCCCCGGGGCGGGGGAAAGCACAGATACGCAGTATTTT
>TRBV6-1|NA|TRBJ1-5
CASSGLSNQPQHF
TGTGCCAGCAGCGGACTTAGCAATCAGCCCCAGCATTTT
>TRBV4-2|NA|TRBJ1-2
CASSQPQGVNYGYTF
TGTGCCAGCAGCCAACCCCAGGGTGTTAACTATGGCTACACCTTC
>TRBV9|TRBD1|TRBJ2-6
CASSVALGQGYGANVLTF
TGTGCCAGCAGCGTAGCTTTGGGACAGGGATACGGGGCCAACGTCCTGACTTTC
>TRBV5-6|NA|TRBJ2-5
CASSLVGLAMETQYF
TGTGCCAGCAGCCTCGTGGGGCTTGCGATGGAGACCCAGTACTTC
>TRBV6-1|NA|TRBJ1-5
CASSEVERPQHF
TGTGCCAGCAGTGAAGTCGAGCGGCCCCAGCATTTT
>TRBV5-1|TRBD2|TRBJ2-1
CASSPRRGSSYNEQFF
TGCGCCAGCAGCCCTCGGCGGGGGAGCTCCTACAATGAGCAGTTCTTC
>TRBV7-2|TRBD1|TRBJ2-6
CASSARDRVFSGANVLTF
TGTGCCAGCAGCGCCCGGGACAGGGTTTTCTCTGGGGCCAACGTCCTGACTTTC
>TRBV4-1|TRBD1|TRBJ1-2
CASSQAQGSGYTF
TGCGCCAGCAGCCAAGCACAGGGGTCCGGCTACACCTTC
>TRBV4-3|NA|TRBJ2-1
CASSQRYSGQAPYNEQFF
TGCGCCAGCAGCCAAAGGTATAGCGGACAGGCGCCCTACAATGAGCAGTTCTTC
>TRBV25-1|NA|TRBJ1-4
CASSESTGTGEKLFF
TGTGCCAGCAGTGAATCAACAGGGACGGGGGAAAAACTGTTTTTT
>TRBV7-2|NA|TRBJ2-1
CASRIPGHYNEQFF
TGTGCCAGCAGGATTCCGGGACACTACAATGAGCAGTTCTTC
>TRBV19|NA|TRBJ1-5
CASSKDTYSAWPQHF
TGTGCCAGTAGTAAGGACACTTATAGCGCCTGGCCCCAGCATTTT
>TRBV19|TRBD1|TRBJ1-3
CASRPQGGTGNTIYF
TGTGCCAGTAGGCCACAGGGGGGAACTGGAAACACCATATATTTT
>TRBV19|TRBD1|TRBJ1-4
CASSIQGATNEKLFF
TGTGCCAGTAGTATACAGGGGGCAACTAATGAAAAACTGTTTTTT
>TRBV6-5|NA|TRBJ1-1
CASSYSIWGATEAFF
TGTGCCAGCAGTTACTCAATCTGGGGGGCAACTGAAGCTTTCTTT
>TRBV4-3|NA|TRBJ2-7
CASSQDRAGKGNEQYF
TGCGCCAGCAGCCAAGATAGGGCAGGGAAAGGTAACGAGCAGTACTTC
>TRBV30|NA|TRBJ1-1
CAWTGATEAFF
TGTGCCTGGACAGGGGCCACTGAAGCTTTCTTT
>TRBV5-8|TRBD1|TRBJ2-6
CASSWGTGQGSGANVLTF
TGTGCCAGCAGCTGGGGGACGGGACAGGGCTCTGGGGCCAACGTCCTGACTTTC
>TRBV7-2|TRBD1|TRBJ2-3
CASSTLGQTDTQYF
TGTGCCAGCAGTACGCTGGGACAGACAGATACGCAGTATTTT
>TRBV9|NA|TRBJ2-3
CASSVADSSTDTQYF
TGTGCCAGCAGCGTAGCGGACTCTAGCACAGATACGCAGTATTTT
>TRBV19|TRBD2|TRBJ2-3
CASKRSGGANPRDTQYF
TGTGCCAGTAAGAGGAGCGGGGGGGCCAATCCGAGAGATACGCAGTATTTT
>TRBV6-5|NA|TRBJ2-1
CASSLGSVQFF
TGTGCCAGCAGTTTAGGGTCGGTGCAGTTCTTC